This TCR beta chain was identified during a study of cytomegalovirus exposure and HLA in healthy donors. Findings and limits, study-wide: For cytomegalovirus status, the classifier reportedly gave diagnoses with high specificity and sensitivity. TCR beta V- and J-gene trimming was later associated with a missense DCLRE1C variant. The CMV antigen specificity of a few CMV-associated chains was confirmed through in vitro analysis. In a later analysis, CMV-associated beta chains were mostly HLA-associated, it appeared.

This CDR3 comprises 15 residues. Germline values: CDR1 GTSNPN, CDR2 SVGIG (reference sequence). The V and J ends lost 0 bases and 4 bases respectively, with 12 bases between them. A multiplex PCR was run with 60 Vbeta primers and 13 Jbeta primers. Profiled with immunoSEQ multiplex PCR; TCRdb holds only in-frame clones, not every one. This sample has more than 130,000 clones, with around 79% found just once. Comments on this clone: As yet, its antigen is unknown.

The TCR sequence derives from a male donor in good health and CMV-seronegative. Sequences were obtained from PBMCs. V gene TRBV30 combines with J gene TRBJ1-4; D unresolved. CDR3 DNA sequence: TGTGCCTGGAGTGTAGACCGGAGTATTAATGAAAAACTGTTTTTT. Translation: CAWSVDRSINEKLFF.